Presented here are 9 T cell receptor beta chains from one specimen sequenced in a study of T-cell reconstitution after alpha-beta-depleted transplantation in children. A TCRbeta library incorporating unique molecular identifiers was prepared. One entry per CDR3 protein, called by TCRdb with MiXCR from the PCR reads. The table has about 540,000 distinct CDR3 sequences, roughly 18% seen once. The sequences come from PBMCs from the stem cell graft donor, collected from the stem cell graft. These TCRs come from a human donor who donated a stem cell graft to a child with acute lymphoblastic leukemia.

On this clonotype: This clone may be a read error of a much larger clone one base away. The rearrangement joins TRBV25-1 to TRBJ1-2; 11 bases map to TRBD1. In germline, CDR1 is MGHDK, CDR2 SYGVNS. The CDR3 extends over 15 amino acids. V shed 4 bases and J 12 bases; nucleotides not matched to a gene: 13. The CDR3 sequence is CASSALGQGVWGDTF. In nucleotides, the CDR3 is TGTGCCAGCAGTGCCTTGGGACAGGGGGTCTGGGGCGACACCTTC.

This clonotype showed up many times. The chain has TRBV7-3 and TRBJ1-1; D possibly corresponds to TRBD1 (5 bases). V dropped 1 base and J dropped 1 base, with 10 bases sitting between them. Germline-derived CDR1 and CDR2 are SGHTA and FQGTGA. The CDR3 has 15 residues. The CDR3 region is CASSLNAGKNTEAFF. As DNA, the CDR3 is TGTGCCAGCAGCTTAAACGCAGGGAAGAACACTGAAGCTTTCTTT.

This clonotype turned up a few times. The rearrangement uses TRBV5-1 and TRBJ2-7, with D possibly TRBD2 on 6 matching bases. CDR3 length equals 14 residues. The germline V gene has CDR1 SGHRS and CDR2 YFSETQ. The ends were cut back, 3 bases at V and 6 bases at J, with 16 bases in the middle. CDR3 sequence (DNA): TGCGCCAGCAGCTCTCCTTTCCGGGGGTCCGAGCAGTACTTC. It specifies CASSSPFRGSEQYF. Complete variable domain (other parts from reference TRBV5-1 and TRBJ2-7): KAGVTQTPRYLIKTRGQQVTLSCSPISGHRSVSWYQQTPGQGLQFLFEYFSETQRNKGNFPGRFSGRQFSNSRSEMNVSTLELGDSALYLCASSSPFRGSEQYFGPGTRLTVT.

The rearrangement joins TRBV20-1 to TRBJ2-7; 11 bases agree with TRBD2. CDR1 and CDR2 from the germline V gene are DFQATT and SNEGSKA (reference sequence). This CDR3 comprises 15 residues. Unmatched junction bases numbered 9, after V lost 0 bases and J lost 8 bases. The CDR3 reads CSARDQVAGGVKQYF. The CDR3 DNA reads TGCAGTGCTAGAGACCAAGTAGCGGGAGGGGTGAAGCAGTACTTC.

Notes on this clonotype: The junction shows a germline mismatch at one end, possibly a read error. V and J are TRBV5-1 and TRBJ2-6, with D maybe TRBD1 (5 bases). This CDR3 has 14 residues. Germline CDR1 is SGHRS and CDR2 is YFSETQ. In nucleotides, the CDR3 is TGCGCCAGCAGCTTGCAACAAGGGGCCAACGGCCTGACTTTC. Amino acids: CASSLQQGANGLTF.

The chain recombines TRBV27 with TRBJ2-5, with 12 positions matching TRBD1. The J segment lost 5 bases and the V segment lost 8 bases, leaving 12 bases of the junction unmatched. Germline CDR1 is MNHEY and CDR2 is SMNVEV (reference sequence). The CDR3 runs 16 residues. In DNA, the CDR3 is TGTGCCAGCGGAGATCAACGGGACAGGGGGCCGGAGACCCAGTACTTC. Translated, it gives CASGDQRDRGPETQYF.

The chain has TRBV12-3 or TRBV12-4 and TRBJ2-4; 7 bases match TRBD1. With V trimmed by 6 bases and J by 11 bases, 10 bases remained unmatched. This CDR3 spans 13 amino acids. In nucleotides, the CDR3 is TGTGCCAGCAGCTCACTCGACAGGGTAGTTCAGTACTTC. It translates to CASSSLDRVVQYF.

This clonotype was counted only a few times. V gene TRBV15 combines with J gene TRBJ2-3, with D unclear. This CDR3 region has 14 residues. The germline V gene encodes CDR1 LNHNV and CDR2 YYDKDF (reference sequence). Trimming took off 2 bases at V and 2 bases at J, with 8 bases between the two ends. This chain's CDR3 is CATSRSGYTDTQYF. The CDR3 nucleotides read TGTGCCACCAGCAGATCGGGTTACACAGATACGCAGTATTTT. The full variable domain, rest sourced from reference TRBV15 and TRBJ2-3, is DAMVIQNPRYQVTQFGKPVTLSCSQTLNHNVMYWYQQKSSQAPKLLFHYYDKDFNNEADTPDNFQSRRPNTSFCFLDIRSPGLGDTAMYLCATSRSGYTDTQYFGPGTRLTVL.

CDR3 in amino acids: CASSGYRGVGDTQYF. The CDR3, as DNA: TGTGCCAGCAGCGGATACAGGGGCGTTGGAGATACGCAGTATTTT. The V call is TRBV5-6, the J call TRBJ2-3; the match to TRBD1 covers 7 bases. From germline, CDR1 is SGHDT and CDR2 YYEEEE. With 4 bases clipped from V and 5 bases from J, the junction kept 10 bases outside the gene matches. This CDR3 region has 15 residues.